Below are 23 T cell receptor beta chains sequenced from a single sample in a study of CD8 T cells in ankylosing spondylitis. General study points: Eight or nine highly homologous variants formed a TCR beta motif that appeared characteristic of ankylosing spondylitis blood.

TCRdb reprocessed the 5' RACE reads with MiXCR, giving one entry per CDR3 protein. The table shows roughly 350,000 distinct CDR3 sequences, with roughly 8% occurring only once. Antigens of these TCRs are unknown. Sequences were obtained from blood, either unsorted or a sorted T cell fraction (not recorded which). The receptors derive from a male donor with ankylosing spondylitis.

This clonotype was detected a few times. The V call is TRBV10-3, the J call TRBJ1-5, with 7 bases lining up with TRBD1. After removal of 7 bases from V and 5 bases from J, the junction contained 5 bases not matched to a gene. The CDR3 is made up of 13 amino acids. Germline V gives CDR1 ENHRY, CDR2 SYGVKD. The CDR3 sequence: CAITRDRDQPQHF. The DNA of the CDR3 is TGTGCCATCACCCGGGACAGAGATCAGCCCCAGCATTTT.

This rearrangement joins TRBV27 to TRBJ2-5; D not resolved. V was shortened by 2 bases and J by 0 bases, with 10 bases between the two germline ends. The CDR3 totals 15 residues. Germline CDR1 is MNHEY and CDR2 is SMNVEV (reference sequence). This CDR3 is CASSLKVGYQETQYF. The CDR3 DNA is TGTGCCAGCAGTTTAAAAGTCGGGTACCAAGAGACCCAGTACTTC.

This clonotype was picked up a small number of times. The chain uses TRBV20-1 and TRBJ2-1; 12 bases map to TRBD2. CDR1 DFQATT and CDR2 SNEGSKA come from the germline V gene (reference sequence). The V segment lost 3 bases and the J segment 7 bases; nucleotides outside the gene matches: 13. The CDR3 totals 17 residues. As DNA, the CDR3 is TGCAGTGCTAGGGGACCCTCGACTAGCGGGAGTTTTAATGAGCAGTTCTTC. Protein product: CSARGPSTSGSFNEQFF.

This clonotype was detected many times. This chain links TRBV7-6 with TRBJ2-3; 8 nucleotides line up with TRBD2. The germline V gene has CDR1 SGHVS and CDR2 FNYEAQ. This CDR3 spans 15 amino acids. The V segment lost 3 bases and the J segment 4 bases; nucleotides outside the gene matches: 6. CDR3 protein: CASSFLAGLADTQYF. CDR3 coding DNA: TGTGCCAGCAGCTTTTTAGCGGGATTGGCAGATACGCAGTATTTT. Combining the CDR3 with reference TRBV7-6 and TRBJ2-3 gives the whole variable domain GAGVSQSPRYKVTKRGQDVALRCDPISGHVSLYWYRQALGQGPEFLTYFNYEAQQDKSGLPNDRFSAERPEGSISTLTIQRTEQRDSAMYRCASSFLAGLADTQYFGPGTRLTVL.

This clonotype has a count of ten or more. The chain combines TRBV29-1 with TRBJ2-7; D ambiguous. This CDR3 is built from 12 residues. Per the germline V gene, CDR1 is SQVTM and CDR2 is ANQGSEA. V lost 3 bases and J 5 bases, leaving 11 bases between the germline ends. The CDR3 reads CSVDLGINEQYF. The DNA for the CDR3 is TGCAGCGTTGACCTCGGAATTAACGAGCAGTACTTC.

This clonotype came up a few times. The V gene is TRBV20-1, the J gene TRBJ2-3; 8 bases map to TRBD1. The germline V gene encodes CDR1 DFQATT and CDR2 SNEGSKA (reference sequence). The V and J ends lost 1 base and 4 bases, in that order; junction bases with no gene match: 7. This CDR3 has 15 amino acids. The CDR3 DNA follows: TGCAGTGCTAGAGCCCCAGGGGGCAACTCAGATACGCAGTATTTT. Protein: CSARAPGGNSDTQYF.

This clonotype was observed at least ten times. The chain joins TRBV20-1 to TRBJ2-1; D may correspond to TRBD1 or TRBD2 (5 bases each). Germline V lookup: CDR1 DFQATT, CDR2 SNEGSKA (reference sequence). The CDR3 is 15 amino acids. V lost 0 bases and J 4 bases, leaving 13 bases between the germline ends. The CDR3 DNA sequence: TGCAGTGCTAGAGAGGGACGGAACCAGTACAATGAGCAGTTCTTC. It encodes CSAREGRNQYNEQFF.

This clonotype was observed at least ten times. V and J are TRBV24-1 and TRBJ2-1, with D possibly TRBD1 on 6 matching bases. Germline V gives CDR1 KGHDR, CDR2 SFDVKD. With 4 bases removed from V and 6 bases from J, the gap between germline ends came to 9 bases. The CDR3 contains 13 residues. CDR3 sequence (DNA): TGTGCCACCAGTGAACTGGGGGCCAATGAGCAGTTCTTC. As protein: CATSELGANEQFF.

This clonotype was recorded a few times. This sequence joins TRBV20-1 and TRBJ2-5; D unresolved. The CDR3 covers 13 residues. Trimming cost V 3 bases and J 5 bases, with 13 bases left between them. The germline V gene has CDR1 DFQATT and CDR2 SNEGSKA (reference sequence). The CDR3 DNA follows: TGCAGTGCTAGTCAAGGTGTCCGGGAGACCCAGTACTTC. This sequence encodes CSASQGVRETQYF.

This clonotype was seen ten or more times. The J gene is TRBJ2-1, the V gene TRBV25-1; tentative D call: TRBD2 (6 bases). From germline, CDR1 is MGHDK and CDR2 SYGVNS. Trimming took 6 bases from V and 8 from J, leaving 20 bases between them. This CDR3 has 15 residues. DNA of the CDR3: TGTGCCAGCAGCGCATGGCAGGGAGGAATGGATGAGCAGTTCTTC. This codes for CASSAWQGGMDEQFF.

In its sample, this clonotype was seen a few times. The CDR3 reads CASSPTNRGTYEQYF. CDR3 in DNA: TGTGCCAGCAGCCCCACAAACAGGGGCACCTACGAGCAGTACTTC. The genes are TRBV12-3 or TRBV12-4 and TRBJ2-7, with TRBD1 identical over 7 bases. J gave up 2 bases and V 6 bases, and 10 bases lay outside the gene matches. The CDR3 spans 15 residues.

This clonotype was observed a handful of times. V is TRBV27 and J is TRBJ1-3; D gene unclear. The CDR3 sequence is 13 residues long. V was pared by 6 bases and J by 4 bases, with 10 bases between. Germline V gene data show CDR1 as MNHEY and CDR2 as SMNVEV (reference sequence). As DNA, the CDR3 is TGTGCCAGCAGCCTCGATAGAGGAAACACCATATATTTT. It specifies CASSLDRGNTIYF.

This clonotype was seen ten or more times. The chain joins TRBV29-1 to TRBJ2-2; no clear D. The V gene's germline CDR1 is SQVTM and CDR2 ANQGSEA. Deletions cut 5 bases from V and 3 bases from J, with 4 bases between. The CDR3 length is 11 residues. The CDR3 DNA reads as TGCAGCGTTTCCCACACCGGGGAGCTGTTTTTT. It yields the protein CSVSHTGELFF.

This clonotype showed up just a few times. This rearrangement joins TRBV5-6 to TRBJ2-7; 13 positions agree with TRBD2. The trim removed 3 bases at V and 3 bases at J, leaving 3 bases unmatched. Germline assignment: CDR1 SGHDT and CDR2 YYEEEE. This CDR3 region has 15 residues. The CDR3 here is CASSSGLAGDYEQYF. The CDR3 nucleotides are TGTGCCAGCAGCTCAGGACTAGCGGGAGACTACGAGCAGTACTTC.

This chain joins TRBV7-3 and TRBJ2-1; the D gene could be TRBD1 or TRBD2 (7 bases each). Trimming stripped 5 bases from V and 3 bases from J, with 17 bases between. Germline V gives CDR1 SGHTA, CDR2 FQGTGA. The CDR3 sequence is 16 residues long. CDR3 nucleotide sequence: TGTGCCAGCAGCCCCCAGGGGGGGCTATACTACAATGAGCAGTTCTTC. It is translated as CASSPQGGLYYNEQFF.

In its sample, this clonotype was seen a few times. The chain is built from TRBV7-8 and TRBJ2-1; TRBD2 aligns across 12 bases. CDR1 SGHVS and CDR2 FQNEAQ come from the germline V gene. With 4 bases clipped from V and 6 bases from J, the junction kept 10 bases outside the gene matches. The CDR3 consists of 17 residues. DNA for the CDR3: TGTGCCAGCAGCTGGCGCGTGGAGGGACTAGCGGGCAATGAGCAGTTCTTC. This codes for CASSWRVEGLAGNEQFF.

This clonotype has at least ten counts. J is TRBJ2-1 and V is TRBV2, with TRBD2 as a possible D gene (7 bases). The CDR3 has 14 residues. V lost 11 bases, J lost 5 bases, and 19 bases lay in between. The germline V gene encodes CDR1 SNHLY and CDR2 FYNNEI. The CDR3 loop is CARQRGGIHNEQFF. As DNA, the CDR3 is TGTGCCCGTCAGAGGGGGGGCATCCACAATGAGCAGTTCTTC.

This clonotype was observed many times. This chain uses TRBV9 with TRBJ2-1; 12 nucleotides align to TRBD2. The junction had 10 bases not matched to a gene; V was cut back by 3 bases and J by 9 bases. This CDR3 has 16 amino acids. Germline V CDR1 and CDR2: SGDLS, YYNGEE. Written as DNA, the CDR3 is TGTGCCAGCAGCGATCTAGCGGGAGGGCCGGGAGGTGAGCAGTTCTTC. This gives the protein CASSDLAGGPGGEQFF.

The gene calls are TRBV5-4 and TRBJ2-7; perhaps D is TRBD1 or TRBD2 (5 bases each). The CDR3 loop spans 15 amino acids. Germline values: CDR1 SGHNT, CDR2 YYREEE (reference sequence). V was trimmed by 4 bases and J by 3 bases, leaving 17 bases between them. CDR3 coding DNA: TGTGCCAGCAGCCTCCTACCCGGGACGTACTACGAGCAGTACTTC. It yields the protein CASSLLPGTYYEQYF.

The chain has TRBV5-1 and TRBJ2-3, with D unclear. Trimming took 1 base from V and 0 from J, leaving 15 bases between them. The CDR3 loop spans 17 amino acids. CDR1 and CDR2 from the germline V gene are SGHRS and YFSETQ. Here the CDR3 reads CASSLRLEGFSTDTQYF. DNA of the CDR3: TGCGCCAGCAGCTTGAGGCTTGAAGGGTTTAGCACAGATACGCAGTATTTT.

In nucleotides, the CDR3 is TGCAGTGCTGAGCGGATCTCCTACGAGCAGTACTTC. The encoded protein is CSAERISYEQYF. This chain uses TRBV20-1 with TRBJ2-7, with a weak D call TRBD2 (5 bases). The CDR3 totals 12 residues. The V end was cut by 5 bases, the J end by 0 bases, with 8 bases between. Germline V gene data show CDR1 as DFQATT and CDR2 as SNEGSKA (reference sequence).

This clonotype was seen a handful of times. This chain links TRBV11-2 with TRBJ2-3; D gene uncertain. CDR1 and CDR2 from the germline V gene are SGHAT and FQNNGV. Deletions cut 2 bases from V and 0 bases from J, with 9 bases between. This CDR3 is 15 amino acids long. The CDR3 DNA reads TGTGCCAGCAGCTTACGGCGGTTTAGCACAGATACGCAGTATTTT. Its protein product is CASSLRRFSTDTQYF.

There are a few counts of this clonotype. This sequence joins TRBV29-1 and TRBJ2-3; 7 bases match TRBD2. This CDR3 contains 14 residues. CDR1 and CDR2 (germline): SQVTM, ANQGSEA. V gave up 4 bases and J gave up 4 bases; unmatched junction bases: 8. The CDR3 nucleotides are TGCAGCGTTGCTGTGGGGGGGGACGCAGATACGCAGTATTTT. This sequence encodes CSVAVGGDADTQYF.